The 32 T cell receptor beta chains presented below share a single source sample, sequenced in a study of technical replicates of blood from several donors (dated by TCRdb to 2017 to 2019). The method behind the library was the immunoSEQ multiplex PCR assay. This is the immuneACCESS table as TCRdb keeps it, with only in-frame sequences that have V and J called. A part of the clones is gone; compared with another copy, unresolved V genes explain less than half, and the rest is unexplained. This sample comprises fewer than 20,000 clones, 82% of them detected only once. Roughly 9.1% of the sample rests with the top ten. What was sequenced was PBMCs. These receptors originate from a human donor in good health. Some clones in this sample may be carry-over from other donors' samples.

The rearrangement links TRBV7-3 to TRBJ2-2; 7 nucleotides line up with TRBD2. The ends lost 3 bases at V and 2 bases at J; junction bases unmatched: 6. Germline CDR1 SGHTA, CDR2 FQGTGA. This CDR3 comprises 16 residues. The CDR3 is CASSFFGGLNTGELFF. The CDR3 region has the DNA TGTGCCAGCAGCTTCTTTGGGGGACTAAACACCGGGGAGCTGTTTTTT.

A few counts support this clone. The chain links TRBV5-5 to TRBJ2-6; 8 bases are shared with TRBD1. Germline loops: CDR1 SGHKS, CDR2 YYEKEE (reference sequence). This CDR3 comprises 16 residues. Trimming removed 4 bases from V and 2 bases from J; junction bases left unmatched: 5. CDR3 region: CASSQQGVAGANVLTF. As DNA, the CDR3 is TGTGCCAGCAGCCAACAGGGGGTAGCTGGGGCCAACGTCCTGACTTTC.

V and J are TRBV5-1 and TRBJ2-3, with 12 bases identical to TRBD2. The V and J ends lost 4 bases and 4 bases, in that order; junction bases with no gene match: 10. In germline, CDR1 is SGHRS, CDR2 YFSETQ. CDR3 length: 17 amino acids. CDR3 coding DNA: TGCGCCAGCAGCGCCTCCCCGACTAGCGGGAGCTCAGATACGCAGTATTTT. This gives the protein CASSASPTSGSSDTQYF. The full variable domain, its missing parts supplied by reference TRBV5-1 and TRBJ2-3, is KAGVTQTPRYLIKTRGQQVTLSCSPISGHRSVSWYQQTPGQGLQFLFEYFSETQRNKGNFPGRFSGRQFSNSRSEMNVSTLELGDSALYLCASSASPTSGSSDTQYFGPGTRLTVL.

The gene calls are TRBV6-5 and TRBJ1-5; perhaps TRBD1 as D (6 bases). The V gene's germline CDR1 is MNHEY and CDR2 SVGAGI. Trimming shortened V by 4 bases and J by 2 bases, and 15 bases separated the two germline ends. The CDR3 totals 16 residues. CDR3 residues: CASSLQGAGGNQPQHF. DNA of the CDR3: TGTGCCAGCAGTTTACAGGGTGCCGGGGGCAATCAGCCCCAGCATTTT.

Here the CDR3 reads CASSSGLRTEQYF. The DNA for the CDR3 is TGCGCCAGCAGCTCGGGACTCAGGACCGAGCAGTACTTC. The gene calls are TRBV5-1 and TRBJ2-7; a weak D match, TRBD2 (6 bases). Deletions cut 3 bases from V and 6 bases from J, with 13 bases between. The CDR3 is made up of 13 amino acids. Germline V CDR1 and CDR2: SGHRS, YFSETQ.

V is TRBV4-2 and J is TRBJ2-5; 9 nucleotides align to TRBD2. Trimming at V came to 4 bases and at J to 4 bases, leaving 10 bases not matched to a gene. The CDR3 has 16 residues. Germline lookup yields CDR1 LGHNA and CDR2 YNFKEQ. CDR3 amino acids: CASSLVGLANRETQYF. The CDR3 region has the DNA TGTGCCAGCAGCCTGGTAGGACTAGCGAATCGAGAGACCCAGTACTTC.

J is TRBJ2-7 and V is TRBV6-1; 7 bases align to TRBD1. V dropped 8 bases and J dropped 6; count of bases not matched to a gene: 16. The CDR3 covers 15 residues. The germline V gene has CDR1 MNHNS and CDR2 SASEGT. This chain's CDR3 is CASLEGTGVLGEQYF. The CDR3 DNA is TGTGCCAGCCTCGAGGGAACAGGGGTCCTTGGCGAGCAGTACTTC.

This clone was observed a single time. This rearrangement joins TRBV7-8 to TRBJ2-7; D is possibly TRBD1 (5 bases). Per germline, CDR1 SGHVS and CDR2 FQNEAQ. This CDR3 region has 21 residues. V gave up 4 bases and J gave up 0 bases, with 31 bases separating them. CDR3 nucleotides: TGTGCCAGCAGCTCGATAGGTAAAGGTAGGACAAGGAGAGAACGCTCCTACGAGCAGTACTTC. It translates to CASSSIGKGRTRRERSYEQYF. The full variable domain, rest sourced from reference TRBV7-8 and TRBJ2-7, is GAGVSQSPRYKVAKRGQDVALRCDPISGHVSLFWYQQALGQGPEFLTYFQNEAQLDKSGLPSDRFFAERPEGSVSTLKIQRTQQEDSAVYLCASSSIGKGRTRRERSYEQYFGPGTRLTVT.

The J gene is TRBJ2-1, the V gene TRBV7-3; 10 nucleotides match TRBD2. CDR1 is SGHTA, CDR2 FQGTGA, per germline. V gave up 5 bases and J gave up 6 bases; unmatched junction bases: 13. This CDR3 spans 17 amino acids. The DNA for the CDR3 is TGTGCCAGCAGCCCAAGGGGTAGACTAGCGGGCTCCAATGAGCAGTTCTTC. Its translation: CASSPRGRLAGSNEQFF.

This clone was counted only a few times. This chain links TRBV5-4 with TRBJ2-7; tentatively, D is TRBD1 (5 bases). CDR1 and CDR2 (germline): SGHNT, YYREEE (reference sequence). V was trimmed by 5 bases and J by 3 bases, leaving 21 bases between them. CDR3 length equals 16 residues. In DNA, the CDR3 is TGTGCCAGCAGTGAGAGAACAGGCCTGAGGCGCTACGAGCAGTACTTC. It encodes CASSERTGLRRYEQYF.

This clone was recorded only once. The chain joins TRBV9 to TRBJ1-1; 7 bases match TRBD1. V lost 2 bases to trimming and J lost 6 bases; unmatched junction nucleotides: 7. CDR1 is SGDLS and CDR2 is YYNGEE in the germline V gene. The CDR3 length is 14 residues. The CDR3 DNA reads TGTGCCAGCAGCGTCACAGGGGCTTGGGCTGAAGCTTTCTTT. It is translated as CASSVTGAWAEAFF.

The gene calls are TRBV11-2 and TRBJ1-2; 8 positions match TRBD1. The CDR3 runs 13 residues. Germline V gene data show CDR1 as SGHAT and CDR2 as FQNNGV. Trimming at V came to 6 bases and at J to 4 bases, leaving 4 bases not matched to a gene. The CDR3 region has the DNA TGTGCCAGCAGTCCAGGGGGCGGCTATGGCTACACCTTC. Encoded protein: CASSPGGGYGYTF. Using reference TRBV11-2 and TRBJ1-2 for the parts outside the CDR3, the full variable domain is EAGVAQSPRYKIIEKRQSVAFWCNPISGHATLYWYQQILGQGPKLLIQFQNNGVVDDSQLPKDRFSAERLKGVDSTLKIQPAKLEDSAVYLCASSPGGGYGYTFGSGTRLTVV.

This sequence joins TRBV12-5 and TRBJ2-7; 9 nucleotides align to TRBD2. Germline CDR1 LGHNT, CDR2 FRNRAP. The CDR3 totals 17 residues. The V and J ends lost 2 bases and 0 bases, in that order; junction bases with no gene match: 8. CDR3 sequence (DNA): TGTGCTAGTGGTTTGAAGAGACTAGCGGCAAGCTCCTACGAGCAGTACTTC. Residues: CASGLKRLAASSYEQYF.

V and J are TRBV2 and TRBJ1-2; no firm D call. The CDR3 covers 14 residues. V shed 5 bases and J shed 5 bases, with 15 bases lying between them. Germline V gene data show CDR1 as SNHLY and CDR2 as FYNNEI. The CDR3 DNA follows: TGTGCCAGCAGTAACGGTCCGATACGTTATGGCTACACCTTC. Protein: CASSNGPIRYGYTF.

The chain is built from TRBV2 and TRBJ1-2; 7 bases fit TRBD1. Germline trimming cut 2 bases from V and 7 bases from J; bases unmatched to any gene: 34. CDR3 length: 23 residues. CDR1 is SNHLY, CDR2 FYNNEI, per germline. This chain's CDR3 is CASSENLRGSWGQIILTMLGYTF. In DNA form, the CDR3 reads TGTGCCAGCAGTGAAAATCTGAGGGGTAGCTGGGGACAGATTATTTTAACTATGCTTGGCTACACCTTC.

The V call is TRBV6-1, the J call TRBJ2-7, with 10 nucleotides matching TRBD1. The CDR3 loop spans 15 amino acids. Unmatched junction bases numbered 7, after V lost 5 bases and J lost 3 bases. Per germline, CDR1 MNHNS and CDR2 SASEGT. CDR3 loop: CASSSPGQGIYEQYF. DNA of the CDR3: TGTGCCAGCAGTAGTCCGGGACAGGGGATCTACGAGCAGTACTTC.

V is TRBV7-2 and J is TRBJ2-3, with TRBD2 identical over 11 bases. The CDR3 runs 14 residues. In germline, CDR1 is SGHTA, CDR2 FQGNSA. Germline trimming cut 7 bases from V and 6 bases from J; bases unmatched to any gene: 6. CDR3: CASTIAGGPDTQYF. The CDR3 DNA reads TGTGCCAGCACAATAGCGGGAGGGCCGGATACGCAGTATTTT.

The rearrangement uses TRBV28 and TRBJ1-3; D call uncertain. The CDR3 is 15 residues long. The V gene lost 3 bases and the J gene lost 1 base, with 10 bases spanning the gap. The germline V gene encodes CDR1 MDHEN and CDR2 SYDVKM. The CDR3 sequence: CASSLFGFSGNTIYF. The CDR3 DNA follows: TGTGCCAGCAGTTTGTTCGGTTTTTCTGGAAACACCATATATTTT.

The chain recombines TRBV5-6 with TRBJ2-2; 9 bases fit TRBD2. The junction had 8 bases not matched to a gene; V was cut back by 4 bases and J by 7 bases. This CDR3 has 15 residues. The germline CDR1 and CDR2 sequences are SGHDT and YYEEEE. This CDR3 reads CASSAAGGLIGELFF. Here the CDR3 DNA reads TGTGCCAGCAGCGCAGCGGGAGGCTTGATCGGGGAGCTGTTTTTT.

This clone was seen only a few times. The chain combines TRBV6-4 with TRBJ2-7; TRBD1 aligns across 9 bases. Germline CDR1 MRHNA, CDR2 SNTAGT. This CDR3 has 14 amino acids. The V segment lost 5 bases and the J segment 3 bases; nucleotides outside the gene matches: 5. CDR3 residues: CASSTGQGSYEQYF. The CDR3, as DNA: TGTGCCAGCAGTACCGGACAGGGGAGCTACGAGCAGTACTTC.

The CDR3 DNA is TGTGCCAGCTCACCCCAGGAGACTCGGGGAAACATTCAGTACTTC. Encoded protein: CASSPQETRGNIQYF. This rearrangement joins TRBV18 to TRBJ2-4; D perhaps matches TRBD2 (5 bases). From germline, CDR1 is KGHSH and CDR2 LQKENI. The CDR3 consists of 15 residues. With 3 bases removed from V and 6 bases from J, the gap between germline ends came to 15 bases. The whole variable domain, remainder taken from reference TRBV18 and TRBJ2-4, is NAGVMQNPRHLVRRRGQEARLRCSPMKGHSHVYWYRQLPEEGLKFMVYLQKENIIDESGMPKERFSAEFPKEGPSILRIQQVVRGDSAAYFCASSPQETRGNIQYFGAGTRLSVL.

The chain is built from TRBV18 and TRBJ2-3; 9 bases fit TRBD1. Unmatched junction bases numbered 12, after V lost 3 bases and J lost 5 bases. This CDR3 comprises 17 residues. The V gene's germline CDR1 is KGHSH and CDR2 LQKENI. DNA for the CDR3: TGTGCCAGCTCACCCCTCGGGGGGACAGGGATTGTAGATACGCAGTATTTT. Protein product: CASSPLGGTGIVDTQYF.

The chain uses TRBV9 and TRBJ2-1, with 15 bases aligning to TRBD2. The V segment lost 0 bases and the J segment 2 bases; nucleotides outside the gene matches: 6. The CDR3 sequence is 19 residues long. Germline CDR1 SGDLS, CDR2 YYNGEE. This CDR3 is CASSVGGLAGGPPYNEQFF. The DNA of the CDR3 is TGTGCCAGCAGCGTAGGGGGACTAGCGGGAGGCCCACCCTACAATGAGCAGTTCTTC.

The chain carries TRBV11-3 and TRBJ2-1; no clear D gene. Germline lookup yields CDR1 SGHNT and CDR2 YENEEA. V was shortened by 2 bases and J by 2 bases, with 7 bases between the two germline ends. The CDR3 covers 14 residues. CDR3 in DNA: TGTGCCAGCAGCTTATCGGTAGCCTACAATGAGCAGTTCTTC. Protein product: CASSLSVAYNEQFF. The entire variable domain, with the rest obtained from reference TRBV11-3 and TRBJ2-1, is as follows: EAGVVQSPRYKIIEKKQPVAFWCNPISGHNTLYWYLQNLGQGPELLIRYENEEAVDDSQLPKDRFSAERLKGVDSTLKIQPAELGDSAVYLCASSLSVAYNEQFFGPGTRLTVL.

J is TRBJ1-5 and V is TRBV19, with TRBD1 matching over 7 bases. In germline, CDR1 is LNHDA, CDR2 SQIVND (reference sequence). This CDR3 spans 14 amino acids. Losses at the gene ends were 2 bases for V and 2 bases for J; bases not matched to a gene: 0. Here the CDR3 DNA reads TGTGCCAGTAGTATAACAGGGGGCAATCAGCCCCAGCATTTT. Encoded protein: CASSITGGNQPQHF.

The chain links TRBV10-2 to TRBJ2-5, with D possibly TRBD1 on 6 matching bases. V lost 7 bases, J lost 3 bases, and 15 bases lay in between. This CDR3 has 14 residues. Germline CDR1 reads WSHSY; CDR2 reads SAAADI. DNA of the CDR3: TGCGCCAGCACCAAACAGGGCTTTGAAGAGACCCAGTACTTC. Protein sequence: CASTKQGFEETQYF.

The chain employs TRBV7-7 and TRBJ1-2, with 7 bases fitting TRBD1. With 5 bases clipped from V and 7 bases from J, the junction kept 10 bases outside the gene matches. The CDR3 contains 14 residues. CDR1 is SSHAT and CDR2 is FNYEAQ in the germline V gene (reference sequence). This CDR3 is CASSPVDQGVGYTF. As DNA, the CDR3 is TGTGCCAGCAGCCCGGTTGACCAGGGGGTTGGCTACACCTTC.

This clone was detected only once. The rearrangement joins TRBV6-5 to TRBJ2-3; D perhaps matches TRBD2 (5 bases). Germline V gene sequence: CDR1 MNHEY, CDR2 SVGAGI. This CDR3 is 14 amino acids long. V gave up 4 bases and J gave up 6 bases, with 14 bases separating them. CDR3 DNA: TGTGCCAGCAGTTCCGGCTCTAGCTTGGATACGCAGTATTTT. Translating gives CASSSGSSLDTQYF.

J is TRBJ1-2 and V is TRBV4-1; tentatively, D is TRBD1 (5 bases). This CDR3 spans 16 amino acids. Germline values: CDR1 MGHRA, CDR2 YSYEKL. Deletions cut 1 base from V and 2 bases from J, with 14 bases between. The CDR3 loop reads CASSQGLSDRNYGYTF. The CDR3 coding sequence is TGCGCCAGCAGCCAAGGTCTGTCTGACAGAAACTATGGCTACACCTTC.

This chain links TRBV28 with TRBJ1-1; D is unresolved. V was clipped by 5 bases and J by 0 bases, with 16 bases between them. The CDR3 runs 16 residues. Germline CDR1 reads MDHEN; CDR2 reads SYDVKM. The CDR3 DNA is TGTGCCAGCAGTCCCGAAGGACTTAAAGTGAACACTGAAGCTTTCTTT. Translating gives CASSPEGLKVNTEAFF.

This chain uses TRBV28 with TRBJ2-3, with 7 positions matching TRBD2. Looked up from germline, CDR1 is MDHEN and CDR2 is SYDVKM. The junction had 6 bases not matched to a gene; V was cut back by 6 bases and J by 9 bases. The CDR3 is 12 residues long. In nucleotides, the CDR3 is TGTGCCAGCAGGGGGGGGAAGGAAACGCAGTATTTT. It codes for CASRGGKETQYF.

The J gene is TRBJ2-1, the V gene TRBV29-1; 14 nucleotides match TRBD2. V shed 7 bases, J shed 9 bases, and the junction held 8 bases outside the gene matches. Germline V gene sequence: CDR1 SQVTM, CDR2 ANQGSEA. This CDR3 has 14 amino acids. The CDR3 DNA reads TGCAGCGGGAGGGGACTAGCGGGAGCGAGTGAGCAGTTCTTC. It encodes CSGRGLAGASEQFF.